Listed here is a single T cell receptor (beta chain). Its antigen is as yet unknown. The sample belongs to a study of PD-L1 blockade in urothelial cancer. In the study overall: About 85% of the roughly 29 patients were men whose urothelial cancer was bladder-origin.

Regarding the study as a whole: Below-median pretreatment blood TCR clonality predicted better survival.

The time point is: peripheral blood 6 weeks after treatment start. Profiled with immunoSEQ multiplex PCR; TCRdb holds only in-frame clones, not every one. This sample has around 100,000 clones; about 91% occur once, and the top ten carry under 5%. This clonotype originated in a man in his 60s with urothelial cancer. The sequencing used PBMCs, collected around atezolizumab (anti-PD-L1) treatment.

CDR3 loop: CASSLDRFTDTQYF. The CDR3 coding sequence is TGTGCCAGCAGCTTGGACAGGTTCACAGATACGCAGTATTTT. The chain combines TRBV11-2 with TRBJ2-3; 7 bases align to TRBD1. Germline V gives CDR1 SGHAT, CDR2 FQNNGV. V lost 3 bases and J lost 2; bases outside the gene matches: 2. The CDR3 is made up of 14 amino acids.